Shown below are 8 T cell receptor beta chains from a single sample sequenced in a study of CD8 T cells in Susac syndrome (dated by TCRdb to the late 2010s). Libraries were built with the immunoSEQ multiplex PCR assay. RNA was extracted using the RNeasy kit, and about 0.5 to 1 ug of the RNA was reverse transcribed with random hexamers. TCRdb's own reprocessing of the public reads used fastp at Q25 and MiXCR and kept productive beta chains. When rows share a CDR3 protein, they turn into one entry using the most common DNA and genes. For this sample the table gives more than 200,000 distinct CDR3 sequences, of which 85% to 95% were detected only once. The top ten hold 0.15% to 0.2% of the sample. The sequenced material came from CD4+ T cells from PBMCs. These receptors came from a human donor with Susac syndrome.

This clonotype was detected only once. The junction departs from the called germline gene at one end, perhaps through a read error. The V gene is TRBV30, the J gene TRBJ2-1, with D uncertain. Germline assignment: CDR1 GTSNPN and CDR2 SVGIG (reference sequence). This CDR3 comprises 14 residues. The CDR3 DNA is TGCGCCTGGAGTGTCGGAGTGTATTACAATGAGCAGTTCTTC. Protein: CAWSVGVYYNEQFF.

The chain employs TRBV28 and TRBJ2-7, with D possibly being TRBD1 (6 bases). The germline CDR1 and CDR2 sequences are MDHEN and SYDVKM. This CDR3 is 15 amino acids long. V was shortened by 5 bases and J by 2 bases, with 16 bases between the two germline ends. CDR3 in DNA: TGTGCCAGCAGTAGTACCCCGACAGGCGCCTACGAGCAGTACTTC. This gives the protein CASSSTPTGAYEQYF.

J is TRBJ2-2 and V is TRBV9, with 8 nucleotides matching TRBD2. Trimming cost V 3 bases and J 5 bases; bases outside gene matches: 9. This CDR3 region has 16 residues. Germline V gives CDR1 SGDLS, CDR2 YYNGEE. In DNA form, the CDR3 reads TGTGCCAGCAGCGATTTCGGGGGGGCGCGGACCGGGGAGCTGTTTTTT. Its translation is CASSDFGGARTGELFF.

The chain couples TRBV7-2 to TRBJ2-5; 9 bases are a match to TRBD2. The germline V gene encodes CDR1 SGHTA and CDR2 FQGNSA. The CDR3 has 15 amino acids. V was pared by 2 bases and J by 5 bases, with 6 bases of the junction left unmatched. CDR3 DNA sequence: TGTGCCAGCAGCTTAAGGCGGGGGGGCGGGGAGACCCAGTACTTC. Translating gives CASSLRRGGGETQYF.

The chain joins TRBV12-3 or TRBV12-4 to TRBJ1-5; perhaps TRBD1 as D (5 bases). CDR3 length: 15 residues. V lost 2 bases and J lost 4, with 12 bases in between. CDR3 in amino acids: CASSLSGPINQPQHF. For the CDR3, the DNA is TGTGCCAGCAGTTTATCGGGGCCCATAAATCAGCCCCAGCATTTT.

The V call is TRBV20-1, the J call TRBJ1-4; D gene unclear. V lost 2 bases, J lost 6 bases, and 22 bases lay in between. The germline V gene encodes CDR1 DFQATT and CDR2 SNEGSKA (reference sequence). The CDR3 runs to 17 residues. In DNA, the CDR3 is TGCAGTGCTAGATCGGCAGGCCGGGGTAATATGGATGAAAAACTGTTTTTT. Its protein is CSARSAGRGNMDEKLFF.

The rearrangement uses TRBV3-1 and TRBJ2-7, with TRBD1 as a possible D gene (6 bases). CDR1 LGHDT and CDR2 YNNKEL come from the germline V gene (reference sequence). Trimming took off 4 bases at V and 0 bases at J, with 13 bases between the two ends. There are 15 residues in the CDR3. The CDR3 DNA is TGTGCCAGCAGCCCGAACAGGGAACTCTCCTACGAGCAGTACTTC. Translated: CASSPNRELSYEQYF.

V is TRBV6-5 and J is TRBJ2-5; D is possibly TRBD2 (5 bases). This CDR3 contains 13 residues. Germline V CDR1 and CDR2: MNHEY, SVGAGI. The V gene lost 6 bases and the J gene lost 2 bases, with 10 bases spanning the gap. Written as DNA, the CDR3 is TGTGCCAGCAGAGAACCGGGACAAGAGACCCAGTACTTC. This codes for CASREPGQETQYF.